This section outlines one T cell receptor beta chain sequence together with its context. The CDR3 runs to 15 residues. J gave up 5 bases and V 1 base, and 5 bases lay outside the gene matches. Germline V gene data show CDR1 as MGHRA and CDR2 as YSYEKL. This entry belongs to a study of cytotoxic CD8 clonotypes in ibrutinib-treated CLL. Study-wide context: Responses: roughly 25 partial, 2 complete; after median approximately 68 months, about 15 stayed remitted, around 12 progressed. Sample averages reached about 260,000 productive templates and 94,082 productive rearrangements.

Sequenced by immunoSEQ multiplex PCR; TCRdb stores in-frame clones only, minus some. This table has some 150,000 clones, over 75% appearing once. The sequence came from a human donor with chronic lymphocytic leukemia. The chain is built from TRBV4-1 and TRBJ2-7; 10 nucleotides agree with TRBD2. Specimen: PBMCs, collected after 36 months of ibrutinib treatment. CDR3 coding DNA: TGCGCCAGCAGCCAAGTAGCGGGGGGTTGGGACGAGCAGTACTTC. Protein: CASSQVAGGWDEQYF.